The sequence of this TCR beta chain was determined in a study of blood T cell repertoires in COVID-19. Study background: There were acute and convalescent COVID-19 samples, and they came from the United States, Italy and Spain. From T cells, B-cell-depleted T cells, or PBMCs came the material, which was cDNA or gDNA.

While infection was still active, Seattle patients were enrolled and then followed longitudinally. Original analysis: Amplification with reference gene primers provided the estimates of nucleated cell counts. TCRdb keeps only in-frame clones here, not all; method: immunoSEQ multiplex PCR. That table supplies the V and J calls and clone size; D and trimming were determined from the DNA. The sample lists about 200,000 clones; around four fifths were seen once. CDR1 and CDR2 from the germline V gene are SGHRS and YFSETQ. CDR3 length equals 15 residues. V lost 6 bases to trimming and J lost 3 bases; unmatched junction nucleotides: 8.

Sequenced sample: peripheral blood. The sequence derives from a man in his 60s with COVID-19, enrolled during active disease. The chain links TRBV5-1 to TRBJ2-1; 8 bases match TRBD2. The DNA of the CDR3 is TGCGCCAGCATGCTCGGTAGCGGGGTCTACAATGAGCAGTTCTTC. It yields the protein CASMLGSGVYNEQFF.